The rows below give T cell receptor beta chains drawn from one sample of a study of blood T cell repertoires in COVID-19. Libraries were prepared by immunoSEQ multiplex PCR; TCRdb keeps only in-frame clonotypes and omits some of them. The sample has 90,000 to 120,000 clones; about 89% are singletons. Material: peripheral blood. These receptors all stem from a man aged 40-49 years with active or convalescent COVID-19. The CDR3 runs from the conserved cysteine through the conserved F or W. D genes are given only for firm matches. Expanded clones get a size class; other rows say once, few or many, or leave the size out.

v_gene	abundance	d_gene	j_gene	CDR3aa	CDR3nt
TRBV28	NA	TRBD1	TRBJ1-2	CASSLPQTGTRGYTF	TGTGCCAGCAGTTTACCCCAGACAGGGACCAGGGGCTACACCTTC
TRBV24-1	few	TRBD1	TRBJ1-1	CATSDLFDRGRFKNTEAFF	TGTGCCACCAGTGATTTGTTCGACAGGGGGCGTTTTAAGAACACTGAAGCTTTCTTT
TRBV5-4	NA	TRBD1	TRBJ2-6	CASSLQGLPPSGANVLTF	TGTGCCAGCAGCTTACAGGGGCTCCCTCCCTCTGGGGCCAACGTCCTGACTTTC
TRBV25-1	once	NA	TRBJ1-5	CASPVSGDVQPQHF	TGTGCCAGTCCCGTATCAGGGGATGTTCAGCCCCAGCATTTT
TRBV3-1/TRBV3-2	once	TRBD1	TRBJ1-2	CASSQGQGRYGYTF	TGTGCCAGCAGCCAAGGACAGGGCAGATATGGCTACACCTTC
TRBV11-3	NA	TRBD1	TRBJ2-2	CASSPRTGRNTGELFF	TGTGCCAGCAGCCCAAGGACAGGGAGAAACACCGGGGAGCTGTTTTTT
TRBV11-2	NA	NA	TRBJ2-3	CASSPDRWDTQYF	TGTGCCAGCAGTCCCGATCGGTGGGATACGCAGTATTTT
TRBV18	NA	TRBD1	TRBJ2-5	CASSPRTGPQETQYF	TGTGCCAGCTCCCCGAGGACAGGACCGCAAGAGACCCAGTACTTC
TRBV10-3	NA	TRBD1	TRBJ2-1	CAISETSQGVNNEQFF	TGTGCCATCAGTGAGACTTCACAGGGGGTGAACAATGAGCAGTTCTTC
TRBV29-1	NA	NA	TRBJ2-1	CSVQTPGDPHYNEQFF	TGCAGCGTTCAGACGCCGGGGGATCCCCACTACAATGAGCAGTTCTTC
TRBV19	NA	NA	TRBJ2-6	CASSYDRAGRSGANVLTF	TGTGCCAGTAGTTACGACAGAGCTGGGAGGTCTGGGGCCAACGTCCTGACTTTC
TRBV6-2/TRBV6-3	NA	NA	TRBJ1-6	CASSYTGTNNSPLHF	TGTGCCAGCAGTTACACCGGGACAAATAATTCACCCCTCCACTTT
TRBV5-6	NA	TRBD1	TRBJ2-2	CASSLETGFVAGELFF	TGTGCCAGCAGCTTAGAGACAGGGTTTGTTGCCGGGGAGCTGTTTTTT
TRBV6-4	NA	TRBD2	TRBJ2-3	CASSPGLASHTQYF	TGTGCCAGCAGTCCGGGACTAGCAAGTCATACGCAGTATTTT
TRBV28	NA	NA	TRBJ2-7	CASSLDSLSYEQYF	TGTGCCAGCAGTTTGGACTCCCTTTCCTACGAGCAGTACTTC
TRBV6-5	NA	TRBD1	TRBJ1-2	CASSYSDRGKYGYTF	TGTGCCAGCAGTTACTCGGACAGGGGTAAATATGGCTACACCTTC
TRBV25-1	NA	NA	TRBJ1-5	CASSDGRGWSNQPQHF	TGTGCCAGCAGTGATGGTAGGGGCTGGAGCAATCAGCCCCAGCATTTT
TRBV14	NA	NA	TRBJ2-5	CASSQDPSETQYF	TGTGCCAGCAGCCAAGATCCGTCGGAGACCCAGTACTTC
TRBV18	NA	TRBD1	TRBJ2-3	CASSPPQGQGTDTQYF	TGTGCCAGCTCACCACCGCAGGGACAGGGCACAGATACGCAGTATTTT
TRBV29-1	NA	TRBD2	TRBJ2-2	CSVGGLAGGTGELFF	TGCAGCGTTGGGGGACTAGCGGGAGGAACCGGGGAGCTGTTTTTT
TRBV9	NA	TRBD2	TRBJ2-2	CASSPRTSPGELFF	TGTGCCAGCAGCCCCCGGACTAGCCCCGGGGAGCTGTTTTTT
TRBV11-1	NA	TRBD1	TRBJ1-2	CASSGQNAGYTF	TGTGCCAGTTCGGGACAGAATGCTGGCTACACCTTC
TRBV28	NA	NA	TRBJ1-2	CASSLVGATNYGYTF	TGTGCCAGCTCCTTGGTGGGGGCTACTAACTATGGCTACACCTTC
TRBV11-2	NA	TRBD1	TRBJ1-1	CASRPLDRVGEAFF	TGTGCCAGCAGACCCTTAGACAGGGTAGGTGAAGCTTTCTTT
TRBV25-1	NA	NA	TRBJ1-4	CASSAISTNEKLFF	TGTGCCAGCAGTGCCATTTCAACTAATGAAAAACTGTTTTTT
TRBV30	few	TRBD1	TRBJ1-1	CAWSATGGGWDTEAFF	TGTGCCTGGAGTGCTACAGGGGGAGGATGGGACACTGAAGCTTTCTTT
TRBV21-1	few	NA	TRBJ1-2	CASILQGPGPAGYTF	TGTGCCAGCATCCTACAGGGGCCAGGACCGGCTGGCTACACCTTC
TRBV27	NA	NA	TRBJ2-1	CASSLEGAFYHEQFF	TGTGCCAGCAGTTTGGAGGGGGCATTTTATCATGAGCAGTTCTTC
TRBV7-2	NA	NA	TRBJ1-4	CASSLRFAPGEKLFF	TGTGCCAGCAGCTTAAGGTTCGCTCCAGGGGAAAAACTGTTTTTT
TRBV6-2/TRBV6-3	NA	NA	TRBJ2-1	CASSFPTLGYNNEQFF	TGTGCCAGCAGTTTCCCTACCCTGGGCTATAACAATGAGCAGTTCTTC
TRBV6-5	NA	NA	TRBJ1-5	CASSYIGDSNQPQHF	TGTGCCAGCAGTTACATCGGTGATAGCAATCAGCCCCAGCATTTT
TRBV6-5	NA	NA	TRBJ2-2	CASSHRDGGTGELFF	TGTGCCAGCAGCCACAGGGATGGGGGTACCGGGGAGCTGTTTTTT
TRBV7-2	once	NA	TRBJ1-1	CASSLGARKTEAFF	TGTGCCAGCAGCTTAGGGGCGAGAAAAACTGAAGCTTTCTTT
TRBV7-2	NA	NA	TRBJ2-1	CASSLQAGEQFF	TGTGCCAGCAGCCTCCAAGCCGGTGAGCAGTTCTTC
TRBV7-7	NA	NA	TRBJ2-3	CASSQGTSTDTQYF	TGTGCCAGCAGCCAAGGGACTAGCACAGATACGCAGTATTTT
TRBV28	NA	TRBD1	TRBJ2-5	CASSLPGQQETQYF	TGTGCCAGCAGCCTACCGGGACAGCAAGAGACCCAGTACTTC
TRBV7-2	NA	NA	TRBJ1-5	CASSDGGFGADQPQHF	TGTGCCAGCAGCGACGGAGGTTTTGGCGCCGATCAGCCCCAGCATTTT
TRBV2	NA	NA	TRBJ1-5	CASSTQGNQPQHF	TGTGCCAGCAGTACACAGGGTAATCAGCCCCAGCATTTT
TRBV28	NA	NA	TRBJ1-1	CASSFYLGGTEAFF	TGTGCCAGCAGTTTCTATCTCGGTGGCACTGAAGCTTTCTTT
TRBV9	NA	TRBD2	TRBJ2-1	CASSVVGREIGGEQFF	TGTGCCAGCAGCGTAGTAGGGCGGGAGATCGGCGGTGAGCAGTTCTTC